Below are 14 T cell receptor beta chains sequenced from a single sample in a study of blood T cell repertoires in COVID-19. Measured with immunoSEQ multiplex PCR; TCRdb has only the in-frame clones, and not every one. Found here are about 220,000 clones, approximately 85% of them singletons; the top ten hold 2% to 3%. The sequencing input was peripheral blood. These receptors were taken from a woman in her 70s with COVID-19, enrolled during active disease.

This chain joins TRBV29-1 and TRBJ2-5; 8 bases are a match to TRBD2. V gave up 1 base and J gave up 0 bases; unmatched junction bases: 13. Germline V gives CDR1 SQVTM, CDR2 ANQGSEA. The length of the CDR3 is 18 residues. CDR3: CSVEGVLAGGLHQETQYF. The CDR3 coding sequence is TGCAGCGTTGAAGGGGTTCTGGCGGGGGGACTGCACCAAGAGACCCAGTACTTC.

The chain is built from TRBV12-5 and TRBJ1-5; TRBD1 matches at 7 bases. V lost 0 bases, J lost 4 bases, and 9 bases stayed unmatched. The CDR3 is 17 residues long. Germline CDR1 reads LGHNT; CDR2 reads FRNRAP. The CDR3 sequence: CASGLVLQTGRNQPQHF. DNA of the CDR3: TGTGCTAGTGGTTTGGTACTTCAGACAGGGCGGAATCAGCCCCAGCATTTT.

V and J are TRBV3-1 (or the pseudogene TRBV3-2) and TRBJ1-6, with 8 bases identical to TRBD1. The CDR3 is made up of 17 amino acids. The J segment lost 5 bases and the V segment lost 4 bases, leaving 10 bases of the junction unmatched. The germline gives CDR1 LGHDT, CDR2 YNNKEL (reference sequence). CDR3 DNA: TGTGCCAGCAGCCTATACCGGGACAGGCCCGATAATTCACCCCTCCACTTT. Translation gives CASSLYRDRPDNSPLHF.

This rearrangement joins TRBV18 to TRBJ1-2; TRBD1 matches at 7 bases. Looked up from germline, CDR1 is KGHSH and CDR2 is LQKENI. The CDR3 extends over 13 amino acids. V was pared by 3 bases and J by 2 bases, with 0 bases of the junction left unmatched. The CDR3 loop is CASSPGQNYGYTF. As DNA, the CDR3 is TGTGCCAGCTCACCGGGACAGAACTATGGCTACACCTTC.

CDR3 sequence: CASFVGQGAWNSPLHF. The CDR3, as DNA: TGCGCCAGCTTTGTAGGACAGGGGGCTTGGAATTCACCCCTCCACTTT. The chain employs TRBV10-2 and TRBJ1-6; 11 nucleotides align to TRBD1. The germline V gene has CDR1 WSHSY and CDR2 SAAADI. The CDR3 length is 16 residues. V lost 8 bases and J lost 7; bases outside the gene matches: 10.

V gene TRBV30 combines with J gene TRBJ1-6; possible D gene TRBD1, 6 bases. The CDR3 consists of 12 residues. The ends were cut back, 4 bases at V and 12 bases at J, with 13 bases in the middle. Germline V gene lookup returns CDR1 GTSNPN and CDR2 SVGIG (reference sequence). The CDR3 region is CAWTGASGPLHF. CDR3 coding DNA: TGTGCCTGGACAGGGGCCTCGGGACCCCTCCACTTT.

This clone was seen just once. This sequence joins TRBV6-4 and TRBJ2-3; TRBD2 matches at 9 bases. The germline gives CDR1 MRHNA, CDR2 SNTAGT. The CDR3 runs to 15 residues. Unmatched junction bases numbered 6, after V lost 5 bases and J lost 3 bases. The CDR3 region is CASSPGSGRTDTQYF. CDR3 DNA sequence: TGTGCCAGCAGTCCCGGCAGCGGGAGGACAGATACGCAGTATTTT.

The gene calls are TRBV6-5 and TRBJ2-5, with D maybe TRBD1 (6 bases). Germline-derived CDR1 and CDR2 are MNHEY and SVGAGI. V dropped 6 bases and J dropped 2 bases, with 16 bases sitting between them. The CDR3 length is 15 residues. The CDR3 sequence is CASRKRRDIQETQYF. The DNA for the CDR3 is TGTGCCAGCAGAAAACGCCGGGACATTCAAGAGACCCAGTACTTC.

The J gene is TRBJ1-2, the V gene TRBV7-3; 9 nucleotides line up with TRBD1. Unmatched junction bases numbered 5, after V lost 5 bases and J lost 4 bases. This CDR3 region has 14 residues. Germline V gene lookup returns CDR1 SGHTA and CDR2 FQGTGA. The CDR3 protein is CASSQQGAAYGYTF. CDR3 nucleotides: TGTGCCAGCAGCCAACAGGGGGCTGCCTATGGCTACACCTTC.

CDR3 loop: CASSTDQETQYF. DNA for the CDR3: TGTGCCAGCAGCACAGACCAAGAGACCCAGTACTTC. This sequence joins TRBV7-2 and TRBJ2-5; D remains ambiguous. Germline-derived CDR1 and CDR2 are SGHTA and FQGNSA. This CDR3 has 12 amino acids. V was clipped by 5 bases and J by 0 bases, with 4 bases between them.

The chain uses TRBV6-2 or TRBV6-3 and TRBJ2-3; 8 positions match TRBD2. J gave up 1 base and V 4 bases, and 10 bases lay outside the gene matches. Germline values: CDR1 MNHEY, CDR2 SVGEGT. This CDR3 comprises 17 residues. Written as DNA, the CDR3 is TGTGCCAGCAGTTGGGGGCGGGAGGTATTTGGCACAGATACGCAGTATTTT. It specifies CASSWGREVFGTDTQYF.

The rearrangement links TRBV14 to TRBJ1-2; TRBD1 matches 8 bases. The ends lost 4 bases at V and 8 bases at J; junction bases unmatched: 9. Germline V gene sequence: CDR1 SGHDN, CDR2 FVKESK. The CDR3 is 14 residues long. The CDR3 DNA is TGTGCCAGCAGCCGCCGGACAGGGTTCAGGGGCTACACCTTC. Encoded protein: CASSRRTGFRGYTF.

The chain uses TRBV29-1 and TRBJ1-2; the D is unclear. CDR3 size: 12 residues. V was clipped by 1 base and J by 13 bases, with 16 bases between them. The germline CDR1 and CDR2 sequences are SQVTM and ANQGSEA. The CDR3 DNA reads TGCAGCGTTGAAGTAACAGCGGATGGTTGCACCTTC. Translated: CSVEVTADGCTF.

The chain recombines TRBV2 with TRBJ1-5; possibly TRBD1 for D (5 bases). The CDR3 consists of 15 residues. Germline assignment: CDR1 SNHLY and CDR2 FYNNEI. V gave up 5 bases and J gave up 1 base, with 12 bases separating them. In DNA form, the CDR3 reads TGTGCCAGCAGTCCAGGGCTATTGAGCAATCAGCCCCAGCATTTT. Protein sequence: CASSPGLLSNQPQHF.